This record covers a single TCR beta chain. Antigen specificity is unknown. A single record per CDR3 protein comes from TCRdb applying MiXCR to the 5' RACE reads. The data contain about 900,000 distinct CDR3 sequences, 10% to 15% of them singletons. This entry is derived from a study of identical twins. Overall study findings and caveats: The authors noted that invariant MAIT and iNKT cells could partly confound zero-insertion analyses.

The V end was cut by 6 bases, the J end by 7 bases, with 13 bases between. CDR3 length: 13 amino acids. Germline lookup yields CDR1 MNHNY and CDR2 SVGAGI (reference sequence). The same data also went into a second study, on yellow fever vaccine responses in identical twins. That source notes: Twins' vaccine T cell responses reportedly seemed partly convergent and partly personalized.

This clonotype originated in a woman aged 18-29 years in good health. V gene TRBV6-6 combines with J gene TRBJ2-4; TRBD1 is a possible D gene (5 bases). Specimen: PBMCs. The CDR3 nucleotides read TGTGCCAGCAGGGACACGCCATGGAACATTCAGTACTTC. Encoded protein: CASRDTPWNIQYF.